This T cell receptor beta chain was recovered during a study of spatial heterogeneity in lung cancer. The library protocol tagged each TCR cDNA with a unique molecular identifier. Via MiXCR, TCRdb re-called the 5' RACE reads, giving one row per CDR3 protein. In the table there are roughly 48,000 distinct CDR3 sequences, roughly 5.7% of which are singletons. CDR3 length: 16 amino acids. V lost 5 bases and J lost 3; bases outside the gene matches: 7. Germline-derived CDR1 and CDR2 are SGHAT and FQNNGV. Time point described: sample taken at primary tumor resection. The source material was PBMCs, sampled at surgery. The V gene is TRBV11-2, the J gene TRBJ2-3; 11 nucleotides match TRBD2. This clonotype was sampled from a male donor with early-stage non-small cell lung cancer. CDR3 protein: CASSETSGRGTDTQYF. CDR3 coding DNA: TGTGCCAGCAGCGAAACTAGCGGGAGAGGGACAGATACGCAGTATTTT.